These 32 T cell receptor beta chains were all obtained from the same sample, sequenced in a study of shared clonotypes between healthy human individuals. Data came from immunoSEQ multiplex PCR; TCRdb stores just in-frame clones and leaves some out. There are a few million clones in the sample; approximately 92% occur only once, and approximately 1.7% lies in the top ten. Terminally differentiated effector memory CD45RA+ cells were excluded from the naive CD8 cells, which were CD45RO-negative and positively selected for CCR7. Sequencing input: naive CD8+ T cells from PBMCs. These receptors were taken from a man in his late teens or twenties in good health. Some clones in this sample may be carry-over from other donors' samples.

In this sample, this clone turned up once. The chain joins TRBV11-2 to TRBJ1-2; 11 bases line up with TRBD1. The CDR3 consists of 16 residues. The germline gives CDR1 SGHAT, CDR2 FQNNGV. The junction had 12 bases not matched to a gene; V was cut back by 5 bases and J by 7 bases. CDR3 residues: CASSLSRTGGVFGYTF. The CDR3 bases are TGTGCCAGCAGCCTGTCCCGGACAGGGGGCGTTTTTGGCTACACCTTC.

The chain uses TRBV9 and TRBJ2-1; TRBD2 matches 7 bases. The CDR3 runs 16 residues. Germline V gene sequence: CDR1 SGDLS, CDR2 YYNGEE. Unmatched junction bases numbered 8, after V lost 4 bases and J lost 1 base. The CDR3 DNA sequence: TGTGCCAGCAGCCCCCCGGGAGGAGTATCCTACAATGAGCAGTTCTTC. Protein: CASSPPGGVSYNEQFF.

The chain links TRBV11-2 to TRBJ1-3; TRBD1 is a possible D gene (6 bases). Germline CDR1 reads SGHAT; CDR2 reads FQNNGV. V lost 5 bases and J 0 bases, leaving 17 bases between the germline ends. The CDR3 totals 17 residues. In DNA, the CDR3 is TGTGCCAGCAGCCCGCGGACAGCAGAAAGCTCTGGAAACACCATATATTTT. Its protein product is CASSPRTAESSGNTIYF.

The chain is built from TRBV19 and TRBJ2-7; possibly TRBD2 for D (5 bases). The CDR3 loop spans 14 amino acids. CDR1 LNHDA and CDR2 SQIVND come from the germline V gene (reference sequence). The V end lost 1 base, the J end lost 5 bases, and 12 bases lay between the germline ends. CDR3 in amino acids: CASSIGSLANEQYF. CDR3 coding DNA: TGTGCCAGTAGTATAGGGTCGCTAGCAAACGAGCAGTACTTC.

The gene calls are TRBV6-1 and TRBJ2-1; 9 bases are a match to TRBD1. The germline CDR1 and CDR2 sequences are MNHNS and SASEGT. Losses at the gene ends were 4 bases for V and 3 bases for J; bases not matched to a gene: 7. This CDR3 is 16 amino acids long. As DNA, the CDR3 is TGTGCCAGCAGTGGGGACAGGGAGCGGGTCTACAATGAGCAGTTCTTC. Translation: CASSGDRERVYNEQFF.

CDR3 residues: CASSGGRAGDYEQYF. The CDR3, as DNA: TGTGCCAGCAGCGGGGGGCGAGCGGGAGATTACGAGCAGTACTTC. This chain connects TRBV27 to TRBJ2-7; 8 nucleotides agree with TRBD2. V gave up 6 bases and J gave up 4 bases; unmatched junction bases: 11. Germline assignment: CDR1 MNHEY and CDR2 SMNVEV (reference sequence). The CDR3 length is 15 residues.

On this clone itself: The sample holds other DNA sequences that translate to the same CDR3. CDR3 bases: TGCGCCAGCAGCCAAGATGGGGAAGGGGTGAACACTGAAGCTTTCTTT. It yields the protein CASSQDGEGVNTEAFF. This chain links TRBV4-1 with TRBJ1-1; the D gene is possibly TRBD1 (5 bases). The V and J ends lost 0 bases and 0 bases respectively, with 11 bases between them. In germline, CDR1 is MGHRA, CDR2 YSYEKL. The CDR3 has 16 amino acids.

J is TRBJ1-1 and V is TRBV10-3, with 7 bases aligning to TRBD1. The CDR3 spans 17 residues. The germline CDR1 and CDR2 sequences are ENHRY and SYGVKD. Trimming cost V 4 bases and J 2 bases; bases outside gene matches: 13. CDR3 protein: CAISGGTAVGLNTEAFF. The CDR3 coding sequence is TGTGCCATCAGTGGGGGGACAGCAGTAGGTCTTAACACTGAAGCTTTCTTT.

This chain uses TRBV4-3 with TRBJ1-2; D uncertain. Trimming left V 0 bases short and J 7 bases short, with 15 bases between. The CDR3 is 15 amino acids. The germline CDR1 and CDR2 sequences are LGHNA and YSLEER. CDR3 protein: CASSQDRHRNGGYTF. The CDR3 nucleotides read TGCGCCAGCAGCCAAGATCGACATCGGAACGGTGGCTACACCTTC.

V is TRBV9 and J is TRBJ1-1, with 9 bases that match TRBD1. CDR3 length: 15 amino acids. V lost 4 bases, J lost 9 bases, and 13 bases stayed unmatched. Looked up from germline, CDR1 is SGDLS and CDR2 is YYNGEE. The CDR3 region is CASSPRTGVGGKAFF. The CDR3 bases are TGTGCCAGCAGCCCTCGGACAGGGGTCGGTGGAAAAGCTTTCTTT.

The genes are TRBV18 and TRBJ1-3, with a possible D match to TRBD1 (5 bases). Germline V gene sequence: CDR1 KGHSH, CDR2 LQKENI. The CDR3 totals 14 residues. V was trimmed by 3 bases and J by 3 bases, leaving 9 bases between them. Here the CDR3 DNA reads TGTGCCAGCTCACCCGACAGACTTGGAAACACCATATATTTT. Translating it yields CASSPDRLGNTIYF.

CDR3 sequence reads: CASSPPASSTDTQYF. The CDR3 DNA follows: TGCGCCAGCAGCCCCCCTGCTAGCTCCACAGATACGCAGTATTTT. The chain joins TRBV4-1 to TRBJ2-3; possibly TRBD2 for D (5 bases). The ends were cut back, 4 bases at V and 2 bases at J, with 13 bases in the middle. CDR1 is MGHRA and CDR2 is YSYEKL in the germline V gene. The CDR3 runs 15 residues.

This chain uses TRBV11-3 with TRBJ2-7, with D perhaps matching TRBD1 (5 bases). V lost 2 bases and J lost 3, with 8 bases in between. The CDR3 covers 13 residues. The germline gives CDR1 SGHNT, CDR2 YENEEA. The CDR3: CASSLTDNYEQYF. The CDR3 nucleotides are TGTGCCAGCAGCTTAACGGACAACTACGAGCAGTACTTC. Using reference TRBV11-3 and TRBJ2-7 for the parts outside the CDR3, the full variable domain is EAGVVQSPRYKIIEKKQPVAFWCNPISGHNTLYWYLQNLGQGPELLIRYENEEAVDDSQLPKDRFSAERLKGVDSTLKIQPAELGDSAVYLCASSLTDNYEQYFGPGTRLTVT.

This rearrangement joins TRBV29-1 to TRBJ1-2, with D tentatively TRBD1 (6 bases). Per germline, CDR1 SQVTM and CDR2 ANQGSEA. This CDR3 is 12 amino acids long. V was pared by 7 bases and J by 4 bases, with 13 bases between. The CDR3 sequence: CSDQGFGYGYTF. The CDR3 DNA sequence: TGCAGCGACCAGGGGTTTGGCTATGGCTACACCTTC.

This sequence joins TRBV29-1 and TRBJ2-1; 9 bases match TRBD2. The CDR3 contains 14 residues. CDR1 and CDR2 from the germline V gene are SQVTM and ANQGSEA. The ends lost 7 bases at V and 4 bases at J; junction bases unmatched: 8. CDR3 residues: CSARPAGGYNEQFF. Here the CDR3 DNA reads TGCAGCGCTAGACCAGCGGGAGGATACAATGAGCAGTTCTTC.

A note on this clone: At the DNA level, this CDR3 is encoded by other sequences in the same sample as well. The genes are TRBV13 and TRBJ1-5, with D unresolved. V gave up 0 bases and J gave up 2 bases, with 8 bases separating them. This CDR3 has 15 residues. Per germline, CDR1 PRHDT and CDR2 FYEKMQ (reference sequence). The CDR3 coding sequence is TGTGCCAGCAGCTTAGGCCGTGCTGGCAATCAGCCCCAGCATTTT. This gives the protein CASSLGRAGNQPQHF.

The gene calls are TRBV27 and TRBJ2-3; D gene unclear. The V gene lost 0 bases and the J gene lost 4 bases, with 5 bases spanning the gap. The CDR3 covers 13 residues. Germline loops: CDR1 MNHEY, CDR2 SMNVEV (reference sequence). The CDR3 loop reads CASSLSRPDTQYF. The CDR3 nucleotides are TGTGCCAGCAGTTTATCGAGACCAGATACGCAGTATTTT.

The CDR3 is CASSQGVGGEQYF. The DNA of the CDR3 is TGTGCCAGCAGCCAAGGGGTGGGGGGCGAGCAGTACTTC. This chain uses TRBV14 with TRBJ2-7; TRBD2 might be the D (6 bases). The CDR3 has 13 amino acids. Trimming pared 1 base from V and 6 bases from J, leaving 10 bases between. CDR1 and CDR2 (germline): SGHDN, FVKESK. Looking up the rest from reference TRBV14 and TRBJ2-7 gives the full variable domain: EAGVTQFPSHSVIEKGQTVTLRCDPISGHDNLYWYRRVMGKEIKFLLHFVKESKQDESGMPNNRFLAERTGGTYSTLKVQPAELEDSGVYFCASSQGVGGEQYFGPGTRLTVT.

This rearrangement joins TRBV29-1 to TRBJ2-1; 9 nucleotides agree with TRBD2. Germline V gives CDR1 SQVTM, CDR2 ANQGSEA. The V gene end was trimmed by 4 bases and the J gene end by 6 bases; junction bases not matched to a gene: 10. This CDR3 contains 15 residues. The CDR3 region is CSVVMAGGPGNEQFF. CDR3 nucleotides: TGCAGCGTTGTAATGGCGGGAGGGCCTGGCAATGAGCAGTTCTTC.

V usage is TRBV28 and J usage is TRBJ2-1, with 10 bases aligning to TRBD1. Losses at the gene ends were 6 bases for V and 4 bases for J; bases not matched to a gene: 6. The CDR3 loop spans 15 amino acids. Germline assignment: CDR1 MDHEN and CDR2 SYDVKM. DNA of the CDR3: TGTGCCAGCAGCCCGCTGGACAGGGGGTACAATGAGCAGTTCTTC. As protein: CASSPLDRGYNEQFF.

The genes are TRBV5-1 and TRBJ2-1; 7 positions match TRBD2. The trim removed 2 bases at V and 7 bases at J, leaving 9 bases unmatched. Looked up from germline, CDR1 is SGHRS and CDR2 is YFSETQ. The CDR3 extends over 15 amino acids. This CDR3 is CASSFGLDRRNEQFF. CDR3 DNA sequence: TGCGCCAGCAGCTTTGGACTAGATCGCAGGAATGAGCAGTTCTTC. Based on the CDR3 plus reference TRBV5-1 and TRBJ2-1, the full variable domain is KAGVTQTPRYLIKTRGQQVTLSCSPISGHRSVSWYQQTPGQGLQFLFEYFSETQRNKGNFPGRFSGRQFSNSRSEMNVSTLELGDSALYLCASSFGLDRRNEQFFGPGTRLTVL.

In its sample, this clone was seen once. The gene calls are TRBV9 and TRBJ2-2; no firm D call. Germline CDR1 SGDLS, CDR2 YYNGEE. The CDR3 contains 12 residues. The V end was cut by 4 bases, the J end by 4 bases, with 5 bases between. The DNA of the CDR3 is TGTGCCAGCAGCACCTCCACCGGGGAGCTGTTTTTT. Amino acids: CASSTSTGELFF.

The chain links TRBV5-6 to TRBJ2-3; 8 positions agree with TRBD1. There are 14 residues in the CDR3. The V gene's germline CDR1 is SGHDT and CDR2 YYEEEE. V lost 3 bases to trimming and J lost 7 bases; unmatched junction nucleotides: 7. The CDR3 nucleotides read TGTGCCAGCAGCTCGGACAGGGCTGTAAATACGCAGTATTTT. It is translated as CASSSDRAVNTQYF.

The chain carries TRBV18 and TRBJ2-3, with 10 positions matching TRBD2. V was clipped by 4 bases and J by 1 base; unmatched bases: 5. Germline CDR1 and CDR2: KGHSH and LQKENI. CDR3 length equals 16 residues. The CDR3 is CASSRASGSGTDTQYF. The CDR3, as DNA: TGTGCCAGCTCACGTGCTAGCGGGAGCGGCACAGATACGCAGTATTTT.

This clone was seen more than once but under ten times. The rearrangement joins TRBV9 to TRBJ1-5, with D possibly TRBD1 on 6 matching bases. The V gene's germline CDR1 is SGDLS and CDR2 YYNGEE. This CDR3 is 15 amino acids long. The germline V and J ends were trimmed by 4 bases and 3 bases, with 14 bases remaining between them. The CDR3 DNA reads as TGTGCCAGCAGCCCGCAAGACAGGATCAATCAGCCCCAGCATTTT. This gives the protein CASSPQDRINQPQHF.

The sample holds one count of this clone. The CDR3 loop reads CASSPLMRNYGYTF. In nucleotides, the CDR3 is TGTGCCAGCAGCCCTCTTATGCGAAACTATGGCTACACCTTC. This chain uses TRBV7-9 with TRBJ1-2; D gene uncertain. CDR1 SEHNR and CDR2 FQNEAQ come from the germline V gene (reference sequence). The CDR3 contains 14 residues. Trimming took off 5 bases at V and 2 bases at J, with 12 bases between the two ends.

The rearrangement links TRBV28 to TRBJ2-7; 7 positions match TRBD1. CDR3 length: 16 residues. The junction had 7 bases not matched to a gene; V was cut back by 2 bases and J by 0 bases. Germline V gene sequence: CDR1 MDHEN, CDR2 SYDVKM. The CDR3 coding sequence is TGTGCCAGCAGTTTAACGACAGGGACGAACTCCTACGAGCAGTACTTC. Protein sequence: CASSLTTGTNSYEQYF.

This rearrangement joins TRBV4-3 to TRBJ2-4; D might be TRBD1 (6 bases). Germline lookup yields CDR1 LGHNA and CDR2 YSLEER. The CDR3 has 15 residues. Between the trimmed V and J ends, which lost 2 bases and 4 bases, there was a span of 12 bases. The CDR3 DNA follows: TGCGCCAGCAGCCAACTTGGGGGCCTTAAAAACATTCAGTACTTC. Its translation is CASSQLGGLKNIQYF.

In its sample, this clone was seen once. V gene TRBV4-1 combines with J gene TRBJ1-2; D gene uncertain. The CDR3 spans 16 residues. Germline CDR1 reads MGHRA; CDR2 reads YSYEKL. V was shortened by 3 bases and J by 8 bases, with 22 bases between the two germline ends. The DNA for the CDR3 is TGCGCCAGCAGCCAGACTGGACGGCCGCGTTTGGAGGGCTACACCTTC. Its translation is CASSQTGRPRLEGYTF.

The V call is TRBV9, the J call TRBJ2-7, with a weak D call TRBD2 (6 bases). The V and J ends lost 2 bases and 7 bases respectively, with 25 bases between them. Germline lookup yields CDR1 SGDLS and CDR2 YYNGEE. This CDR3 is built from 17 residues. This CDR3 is CASSVDPSDGRAGEQYF. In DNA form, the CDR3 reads TGTGCCAGCAGCGTCGACCCCTCCGACGGACGGGCGGGAGAGCAGTACTTC.

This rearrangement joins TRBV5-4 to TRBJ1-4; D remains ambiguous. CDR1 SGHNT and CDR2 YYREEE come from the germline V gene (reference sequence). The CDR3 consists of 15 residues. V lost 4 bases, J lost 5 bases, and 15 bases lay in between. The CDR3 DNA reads TGTGCCAGCAGCCGGCGGGAAGGCCACAATGAAAAACTGTTTTTT. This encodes CASSRREGHNEKLFF. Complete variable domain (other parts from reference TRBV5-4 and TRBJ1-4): ETGVTQSPTHLIKTRGQQVTLRCSSQSGHNTVSWYQQALGQGPQFIFQYYREEENGRGNFPPRFSGLQFPNYSSELNVNALELDDSALYLCASSRREGHNEKLFFGSGTQLSVL.

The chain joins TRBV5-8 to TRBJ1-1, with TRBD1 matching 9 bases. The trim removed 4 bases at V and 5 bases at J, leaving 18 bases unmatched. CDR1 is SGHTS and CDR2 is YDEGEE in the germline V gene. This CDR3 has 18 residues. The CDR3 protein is CASSPLWATGGPVTEAFF. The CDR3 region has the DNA TGTGCCAGCAGCCCCCTATGGGCGACAGGGGGTCCGGTGACTGAAGCTTTCTTT.